Listed below are T cell receptor beta chains from one sample, sequenced in a study of blood T cell repertoires in COVID-19. Measured with immunoSEQ multiplex PCR; TCRdb has only the in-frame clones, and not every one. Here the sample spans fewer than 130,000 clones, roughly four fifths being singletons. What was sequenced was peripheral blood. The receptor source for this set is a woman aged 60-75 years with acute or convalescent COVID-19. CDR3s include the opening cysteine and the closing phenylalanine or tryptophan. The D gene is left open where the match is weak. Size is stated for part of the rows, as once, few or many counts, or as a class when the clone is expanded.

V	D	size	J	CDR3	DNA
TRBV4-3	-	-	TRBJ2-3	CASGGGRRTDTQYF	TGCGCCAGCGGGGGGGGGCGCCGGACAGATACGCAGTATTTT
TRBV15	TRBD1	-	TRBJ1-3	CATSRPGQASGNTIYF	TGTGCCACCAGCAGACCAGGACAGGCCTCTGGAAACACCATATATTTT
TRBV9	TRBD1	-	TRBJ1-2	CASSPSLPRTGDYGYTF	TGTGCCAGCAGCCCCTCTCTCCCGAGGACAGGGGACTATGGCTACACCTTC
TRBV6-5	TRBD1	once	TRBJ2-2	CASSRQGTGELFF	TGTGCCAGCAGCCGACAGGGGACCGGGGAGCTGTTTTTT
TRBV7-2	-	-	TRBJ2-3	CASSERGPSDTQYF	TGTGCCAGCAGCGAAAGGGGCCCGTCAGATACGCAGTATTTT
TRBV10-3	TRBD1	-	TRBJ1-4	CAISEVRGTNEKLFF	TGTGCCATCAGTGAGGTCAGGGGGACTAATGAAAAACTGTTTTTT
TRBV9	-	-	TRBJ2-5	CASSVAPTAQETQYF	TGTGCCAGCAGCGTAGCTCCGACTGCACAAGAGACCCAGTACTTC
TRBV29-1	-	-	TRBJ1-1	CSVGEGNTEAFF	TGCAGCGTTGGGGAGGGGAACACTGAAGCTTTCTTT
TRBV13	TRBD1	-	TRBJ1-1	CASSLGDRGNTEAFF	TGTGCCAGCAGCTTAGGTGACAGGGGGAACACTGAAGCTTTCTTT
TRBV3-1/TRBV3-2	-	-	TRBJ1-1	CASSQTVGATEAFF	TGTGCCAGCAGCCAAACAGTGGGGGCAACTGAAGCTTTCTTT
TRBV5-4	-	few	TRBJ2-7	CASSLWGRGSREQYF	TGTGCCAGCAGCTTGTGGGGCAGGGGAAGCCGCGAGCAGTACTTC
TRBV18	-	-	TRBJ1-2	CASSDQGNYGYTF	TGTGCCAGCTCAGATCAGGGGAACTATGGCTACACCTTC
TRBV7-6	-	-	TRBJ2-3	CASSLDPLQTASVPDTQYF	TGTGCCAGCAGCTTAGACCCGCTGCAGACGGCTAGCGTGCCAGATACGCAGTATTTT
TRBV7-2	-	-	TRBJ2-7	CASSTNPGYEQYF	TGTGCCAGCAGCACCAATCCGGGGTACGAGCAGTACTTC
TRBV6-5	-	-	TRBJ1-2	CASTERGRPNGYTF	TGTGCCAGCACCGAGCGGGGGAGACCAAACGGCTACACCTTC
TRBV4-2	TRBD2	-	TRBJ2-1	CASSQVVGLAGVQNEQFF	TGTGCCAGCAGCCAAGTAGTCGGACTAGCGGGGGTTCAAAATGAGCAGTTCTTC
TRBV27	TRBD2	-	TRBJ2-7	CASSRRGGTYEQYF	TGTGCCAGCAGTCGGCGGGGGGGGACCTACGAGCAGTACTTC
TRBV7-9	-	-	TRBJ1-6	CASSFELNSPLHF	TGTGCCAGCAGCTTCGAGTTGAATTCACCCCTCCACTTT
TRBV19	TRBD1	-	TRBJ2-7	CASSPGTGGYEQYF	TGTGCCAGTAGTCCGGGGACAGGGGGCTACGAGCAGTACTTC
TRBV15	-	-	TRBJ2-6	CATSRGPGLSSGANVLTF	TGTGCCACCAGCAGAGGCCCAGGGCTAAGCTCTGGGGCCAACGTCCTGACTTTC
TRBV7-9	-	-	TRBJ1-6	CASSSRQAGGVSPLHF	TGTGCCAGCAGCTCACGACAAGCCGGGGGGGTTTCACCCCTCCACTTT
TRBV7-9	TRBD1	-	TRBJ2-2	CASSFTRTGVNTGELFF	TGTGCCAGCAGCTTTACGCGGACAGGTGTTAACACCGGGGAGCTGTTTTTT
TRBV29-1	TRBD1	-	TRBJ2-3	CSVETGGEDTQYF	TGCAGCGTTGAAACAGGGGGCGAGGATACGCAGTATTTT
TRBV19	-	-	TRBJ1-6	CASSIDGPGGPLHF	TGTGCCAGTAGTATAGATGGTCCGGGGGGGCCCCTCCACTTT
TRBV4-3	TRBD2	-	TRBJ2-5	CASTAGRGTGETQYF	TGCGCCAGCACGGCGGGGCGGGGGACGGGGGAGACCCAGTACTTC
TRBV7-2	TRBD1	-	TRBJ1-4	CASSLEGATNEKLFF	TGTGCCAGCAGCTTAGAGGGGGCGACTAATGAAAAACTGTTTTTT
TRBV10-1	-	-	TRBJ2-7	CASSESKGIMEDEQYF	TGCGCCAGCAGTGAGTCGAAGGGAATTATGGAGGACGAGCAGTACTTC
TRBV7-9	-	-	TRBJ1-1	CASSPDTEAFF	TGTGCCAGCAGCCCCGACACTGAAGCTTTCTTT
TRBV29-1	-	-	TRBJ1-1	CSVTTGNTEAFF	TGCAGCGTCACGACAGGGAACACTGAAGCTTTCTTT
TRBV7-3	TRBD1	-	TRBJ1-1	CASSPHSGTANTEAFF	TGTGCCAGCAGCCCACATTCCGGGACAGCGAACACTGAAGCTTTCTTT
TRBV5-6	-	few	TRBJ1-2	CASSLARGGYGYTF	TGTGCCAGCAGCTTGGCTCGTGGAGGGTATGGCTACACCTTC
TRBV7-2	-	-	TRBJ1-6	CASSRVGGIDSPLHF	TGTGCCAGCAGCCGGGTGGGGGGGATAGATTCACCCCTCCACTTT
TRBV5-6	-	-	TRBJ2-2	CASSLRRAAGELFF	TGTGCCAGCAGCTTGCGCAGGGCGGCCGGGGAGCTGTTTTTT
TRBV7-8	TRBD1	few	TRBJ1-2	CASRSNLNRDRGNYGYTF	TGTGCCAGCAGATCCAATCTAAATCGGGACAGGGGTAACTATGGCTACACCTTC
TRBV18	-	-	TRBJ1-3	CASSVGWGEGNTIYF	TGTGCCAGCTCCGTAGGCTGGGGAGAAGGAAACACCATATATTTT
TRBV4-1	-	-	TRBJ1-5	CASSASDTSNQPQHF	TGCGCCAGCAGCGCTTCCGACACCAGCAATCAGCCCCAGCATTTT
TRBV6-5	-	-	TRBJ2-3	CASSLGGAIADTQYF	TGTGCCAGCAGTTTAGGCGGGGCCATTGCGGATACGCAGTATTTT
TRBV6-4	TRBD1	-	TRBJ1-2	CASRPTGGTGYTF	TGTGCCAGCAGGCCCACAGGGGGAACTGGCTACACCTTC
TRBV7-8	TRBD2	-	TRBJ2-7	CASSSPSGGTPQQYF	TGTGCCAGCAGCTCTCCTAGCGGGGGCACCCCCCAGCAGTACTTC
TRBV12-3/TRBV12-4	-	-	TRBJ1-6	CASSPQIRSPLHF	TGTGCCAGCAGCCCCCAGATTCGCTCACCCCTCCACTTT
TRBV14	-	-	TRBJ1-1	CASSGGGPEAFF	TGTGCCAGCAGCGGGGGGGGCCCTGAAGCTTTCTTT
TRBV5-5	-	-	TRBJ2-7	CASSLVNGDYEQYF	TGTGCCAGCAGCTTGGTTAATGGAGACTACGAGCAGTACTTC